This TCR beta chain was recovered during a study of PD-1 blockade in classical Hodgkin lymphoma. Whole-study results and caveats: The CD4+ diversity rise by C4D1 was clearest in complete responders. Patients who began taking nivolumab under 1 year after ASCT were left out.

Per the germline V gene, CDR1 is SEHNR and CDR2 is FQNEAQ (reference sequence). This CDR3 spans 17 amino acids. The V end lost 4 bases, the J end lost 2 bases, and 21 bases lay between the germline ends. Sequenced by immunoSEQ multiplex PCR; TCRdb stores in-frame clones only, minus some. The table includes approximately 59,000 clones, around 90% detected once. As regards this clone: Its antigen is still unknown.

There was relapse after autologous stem cell transplantation in every patient, and there was variation in brentuximab vedotin exposure. The chain links TRBV7-9 to TRBJ2-7; D is perhaps TRBD1 (6 bases). Material: peripheral blood mononuclear cells (PBMCs), obtained before the second cycle of nivolumab. The source of this sequence is a human donor with classical Hodgkin lymphoma. CDR3 protein: CASSSRDRHVGPYEQYF. DNA of the CDR3: TGTGCCAGCAGCTCCCGAGACAGGCACGTTGGTCCCTACGAGCAGTACTTC.